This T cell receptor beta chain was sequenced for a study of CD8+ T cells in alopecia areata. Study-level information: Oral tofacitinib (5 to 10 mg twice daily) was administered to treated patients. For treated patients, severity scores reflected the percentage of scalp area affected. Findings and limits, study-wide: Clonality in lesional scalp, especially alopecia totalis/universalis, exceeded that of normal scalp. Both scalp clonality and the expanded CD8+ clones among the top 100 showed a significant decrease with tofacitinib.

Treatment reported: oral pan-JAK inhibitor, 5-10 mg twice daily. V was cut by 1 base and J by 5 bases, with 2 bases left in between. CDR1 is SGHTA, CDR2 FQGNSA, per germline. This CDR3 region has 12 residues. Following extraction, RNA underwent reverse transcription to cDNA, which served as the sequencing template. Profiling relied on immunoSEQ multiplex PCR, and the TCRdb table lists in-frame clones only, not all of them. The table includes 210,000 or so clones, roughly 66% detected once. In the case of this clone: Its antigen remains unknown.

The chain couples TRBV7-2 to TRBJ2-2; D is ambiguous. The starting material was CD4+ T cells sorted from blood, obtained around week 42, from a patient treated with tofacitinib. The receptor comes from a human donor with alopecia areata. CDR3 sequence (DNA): TGTGCCAGCAGCTTAGAAACCGGGGAGCTGTTTTTT. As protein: CASSLETGELFF.